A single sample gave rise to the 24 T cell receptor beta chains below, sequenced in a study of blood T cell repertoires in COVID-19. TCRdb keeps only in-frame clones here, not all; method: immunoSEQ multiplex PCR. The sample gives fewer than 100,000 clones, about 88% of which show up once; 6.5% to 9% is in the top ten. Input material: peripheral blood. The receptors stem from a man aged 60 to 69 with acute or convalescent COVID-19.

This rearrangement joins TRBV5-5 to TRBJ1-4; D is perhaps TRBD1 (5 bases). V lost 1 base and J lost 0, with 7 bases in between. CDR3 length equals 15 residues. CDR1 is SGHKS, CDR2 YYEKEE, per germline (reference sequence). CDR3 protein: CASSLQGATNEKLFF. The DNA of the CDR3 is TGTGCCAGCAGCTTGCAAGGGGCAACTAATGAAAAACTGTTTTTT.

The CDR3, as DNA: TGTGCCAGCAGTATTACCAGGGGCAATGAGCAGTTCTTC. This sequence encodes CASSITRGNEQFF. The chain uses TRBV6-5 and TRBJ2-1, with D possibly being TRBD1 (6 bases). Trimming took 5 bases from V and 6 from J, leaving 11 bases between them. Germline V gene sequence: CDR1 MNHEY, CDR2 SVGAGI. This CDR3 has 13 residues.

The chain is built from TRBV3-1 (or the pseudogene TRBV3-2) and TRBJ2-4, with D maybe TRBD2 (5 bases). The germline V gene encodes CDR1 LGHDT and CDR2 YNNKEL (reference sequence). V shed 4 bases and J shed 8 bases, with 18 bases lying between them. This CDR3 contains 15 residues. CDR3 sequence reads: CASSPRGLIKDIQYF. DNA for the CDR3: TGTGCCAGCAGCCCCCGAGGGCTAATAAAGGACATTCAGTACTTC.

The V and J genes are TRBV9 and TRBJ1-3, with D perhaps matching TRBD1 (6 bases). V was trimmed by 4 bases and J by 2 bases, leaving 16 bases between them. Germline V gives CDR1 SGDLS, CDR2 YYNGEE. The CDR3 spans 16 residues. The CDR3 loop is CASSSLVQGPGNTIYF. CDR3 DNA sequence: TGTGCCAGCAGCTCCTTGGTCCAGGGGCCTGGAAACACCATATATTTT.

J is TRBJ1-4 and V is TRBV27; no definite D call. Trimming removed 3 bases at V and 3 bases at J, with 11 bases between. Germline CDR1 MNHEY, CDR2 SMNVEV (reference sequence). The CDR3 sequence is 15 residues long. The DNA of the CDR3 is TGTGCCAGCAGTTTTCAGATGGGAGCTAATGAAAAACTGTTTTTT. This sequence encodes CASSFQMGANEKLFF.

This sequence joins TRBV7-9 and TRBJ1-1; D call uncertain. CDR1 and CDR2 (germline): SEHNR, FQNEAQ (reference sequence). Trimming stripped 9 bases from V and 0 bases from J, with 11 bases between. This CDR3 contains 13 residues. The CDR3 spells CAREENMNTEAFF. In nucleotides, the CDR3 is TGTGCCAGAGAAGAAAACATGAACACTGAAGCTTTCTTT.

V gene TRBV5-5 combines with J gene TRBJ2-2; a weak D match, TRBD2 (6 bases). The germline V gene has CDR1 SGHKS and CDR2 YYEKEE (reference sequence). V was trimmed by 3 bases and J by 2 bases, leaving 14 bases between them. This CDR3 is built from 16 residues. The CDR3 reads CASSSPPGENTGELFF. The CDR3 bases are TGTGCCAGCAGCTCTCCACCGGGAGAAAACACCGGGGAGCTGTTTTTT.

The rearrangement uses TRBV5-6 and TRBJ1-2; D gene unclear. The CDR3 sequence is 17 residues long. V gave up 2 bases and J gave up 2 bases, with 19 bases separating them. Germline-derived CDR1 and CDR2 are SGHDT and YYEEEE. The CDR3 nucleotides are TGTGCCAGCAGCTTTTATCGGGGTTCATACCAAAACTATGGCTACACCTTC. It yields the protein CASSFYRGSYQNYGYTF.

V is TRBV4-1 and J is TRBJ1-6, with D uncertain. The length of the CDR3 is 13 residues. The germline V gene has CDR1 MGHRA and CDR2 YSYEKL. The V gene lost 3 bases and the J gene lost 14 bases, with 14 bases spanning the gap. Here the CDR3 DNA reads TGCGCCAGCAGCCAGCTAGGTTTCGGGGCCCTCCACTTT. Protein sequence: CASSQLGFGALHF.

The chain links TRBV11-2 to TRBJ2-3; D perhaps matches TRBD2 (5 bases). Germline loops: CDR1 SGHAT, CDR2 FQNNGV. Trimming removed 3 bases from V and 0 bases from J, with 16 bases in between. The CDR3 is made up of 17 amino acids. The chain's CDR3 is CASSLNSGSRSTDTQYF. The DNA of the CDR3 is TGTGCCAGCAGCTTGAATTCGGGATCCCGTAGCACAGATACGCAGTATTTT.

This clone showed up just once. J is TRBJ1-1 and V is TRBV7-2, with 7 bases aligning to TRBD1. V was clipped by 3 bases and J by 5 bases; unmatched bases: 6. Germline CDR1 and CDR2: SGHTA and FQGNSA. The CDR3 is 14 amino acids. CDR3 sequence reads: CASSFLSGGTEAFF. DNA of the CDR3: TGTGCCAGCAGCTTCTTGTCAGGGGGGACTGAAGCTTTCTTT. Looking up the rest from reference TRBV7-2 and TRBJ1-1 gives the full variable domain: GAGVSQSPSNKVTEKGKDVELRCDPISGHTALYWYRQSLGQGLEFLIYFQGNSAPDKSGLPSDRFSAERTGGSVSTLTIQRTQQEDSAVYLCASSFLSGGTEAFFGQGTRLTVV.

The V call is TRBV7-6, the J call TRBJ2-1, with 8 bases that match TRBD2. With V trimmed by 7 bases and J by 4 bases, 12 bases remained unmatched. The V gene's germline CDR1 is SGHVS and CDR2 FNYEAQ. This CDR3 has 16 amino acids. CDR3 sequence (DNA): TGTGCCAGCAACTCCCCCACTAGCGGCATGTACAATGAGCAGTTCTTC. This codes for CASNSPTSGMYNEQFF.

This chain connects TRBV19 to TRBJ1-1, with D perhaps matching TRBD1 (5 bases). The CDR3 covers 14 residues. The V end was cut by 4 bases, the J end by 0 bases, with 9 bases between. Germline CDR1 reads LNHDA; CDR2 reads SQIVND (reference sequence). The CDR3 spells CASSNRQLNTEAFF. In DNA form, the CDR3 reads TGTGCCAGTAGTAACCGACAGCTGAACACTGAAGCTTTCTTT.

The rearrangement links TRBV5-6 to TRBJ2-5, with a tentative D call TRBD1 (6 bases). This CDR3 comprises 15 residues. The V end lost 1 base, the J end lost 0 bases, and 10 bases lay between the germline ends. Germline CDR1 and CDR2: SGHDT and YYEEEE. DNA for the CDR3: TGTGCCAGCAGCTTGTTAGGACAGCACCAAGAGACCCAGTACTTC. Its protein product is CASSLLGQHQETQYF.

The CDR3 bases are TGTGCCAGCAGCGTGACTAGCGGGAGCCTCAACGAGCAGTACTTC. Amino acid sequence: CASSVTSGSLNEQYF. The chain employs TRBV5-4 and TRBJ2-7; 12 nucleotides agree with TRBD2. V trimming: 4 bases; J trimming: 5 bases; junction bases outside the gene matches: 7. CDR3 size: 15 residues. Germline V CDR1 and CDR2: SGHNT, YYREEE (reference sequence).

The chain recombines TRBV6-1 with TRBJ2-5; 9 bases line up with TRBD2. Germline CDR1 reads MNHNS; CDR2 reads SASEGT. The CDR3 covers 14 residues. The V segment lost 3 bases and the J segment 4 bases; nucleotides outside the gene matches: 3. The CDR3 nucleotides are TGTGCCAGCAGTGAGGGACTAGCTACAGAGACCCAGTACTTC. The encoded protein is CASSEGLATETQYF.

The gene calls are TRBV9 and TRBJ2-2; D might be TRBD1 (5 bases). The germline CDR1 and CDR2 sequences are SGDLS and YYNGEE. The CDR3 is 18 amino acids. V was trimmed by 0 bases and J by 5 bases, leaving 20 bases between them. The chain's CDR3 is CASSVDLAGQGSTGELFF. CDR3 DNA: TGTGCCAGCAGCGTAGACTTAGCAGGGCAAGGATCGACCGGGGAGCTGTTTTTT.

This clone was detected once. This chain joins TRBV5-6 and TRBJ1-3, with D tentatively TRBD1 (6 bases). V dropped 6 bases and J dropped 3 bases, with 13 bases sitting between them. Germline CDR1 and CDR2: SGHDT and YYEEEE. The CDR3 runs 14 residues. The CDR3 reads CASTRNRVGNTIYF. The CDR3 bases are TGTGCCAGCACCAGGAACAGGGTTGGAAACACCATATATTTT.

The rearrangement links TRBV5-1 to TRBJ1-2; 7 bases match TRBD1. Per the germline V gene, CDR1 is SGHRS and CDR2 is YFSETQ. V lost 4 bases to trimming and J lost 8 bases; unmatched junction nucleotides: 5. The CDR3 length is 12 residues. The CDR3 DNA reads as TGCGCCAGCAGCACAGGGGAGTCCGGCTACACCTTC. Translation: CASSTGESGYTF.

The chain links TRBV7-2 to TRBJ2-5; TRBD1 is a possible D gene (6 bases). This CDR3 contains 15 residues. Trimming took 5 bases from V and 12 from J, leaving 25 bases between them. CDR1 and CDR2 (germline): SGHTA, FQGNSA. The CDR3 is CASSPPGGQKGSKYF. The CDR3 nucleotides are TGTGCCAGCAGCCCACCTGGGGGCCAGAAAGGATCAAAGTACTTC.

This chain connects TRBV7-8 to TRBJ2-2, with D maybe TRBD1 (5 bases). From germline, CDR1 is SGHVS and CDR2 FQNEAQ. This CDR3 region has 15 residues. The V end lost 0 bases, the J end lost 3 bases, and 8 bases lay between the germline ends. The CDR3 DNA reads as TGTGCCAGCAGCTTAGCTAGCAGGGACACCGGGGAGCTGTTTTTT. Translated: CASSLASRDTGELFF.

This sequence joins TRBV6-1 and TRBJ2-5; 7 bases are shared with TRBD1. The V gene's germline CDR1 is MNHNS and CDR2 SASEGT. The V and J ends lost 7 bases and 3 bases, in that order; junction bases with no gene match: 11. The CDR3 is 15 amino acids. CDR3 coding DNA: TGTGCCAGCACCTATGGGTGGGACAGAGAAGAGACCCAGTACTTC. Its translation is CASTYGWDREETQYF.

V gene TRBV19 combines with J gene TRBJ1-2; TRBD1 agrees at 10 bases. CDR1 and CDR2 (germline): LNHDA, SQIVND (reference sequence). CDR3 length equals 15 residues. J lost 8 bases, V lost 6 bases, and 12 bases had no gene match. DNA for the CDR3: TGTGCCAGTAGGGGCCAGGGACAGGGGCTGGAAGGCTACACCTTC. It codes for CASRGQGQGLEGYTF.

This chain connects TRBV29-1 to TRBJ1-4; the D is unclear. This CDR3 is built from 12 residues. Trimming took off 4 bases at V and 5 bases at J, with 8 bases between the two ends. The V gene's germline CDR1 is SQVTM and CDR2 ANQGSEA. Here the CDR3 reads CSVGGQNEKLFF. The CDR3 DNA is TGCAGCGTTGGAGGCCAGAATGAAAAACTGTTTTTT.